Listed here is a single T cell receptor (beta chain). Antigen specificity is unknown. This entry belongs to a study of shared clonotypes between healthy human individuals. Study-wide findings and caveats: Sequencing of the sorted subsets was shown by rarefaction to be incomplete despite large depth.

TCRdb keeps only in-frame clones here, not all; method: immunoSEQ multiplex PCR. In the table there are about 1.1 million clones, 60% to 85% of which are singletons. All participating donors were Caucasian adults from Nashville, Tennessee. This sequence originates from a man aged 18 to 30 in good health. Some clones in this sample may be carry-over from other donors' samples. Sequencing was done on a sample of memory CD4+ T cells from PBMCs. As for subset: CD45RA-negative fraction.

For the CDR3, the DNA is TGTGCCAGCAGTTACGAGGGAACCTACAATGAGCAGTTCTTC. Its protein product is CASSYEGTYNEQFF. V gene TRBV6-6 combines with J gene TRBJ2-1; tentatively, D is TRBD2 (5 bases). Trimming pared 2 bases from V and 2 bases from J, leaving 7 bases between. Germline V CDR1 and CDR2: MNHNY, SVGAGI (reference sequence). The CDR3 has 14 residues.